The 31 T cell receptor beta chains in this list originate from one sample, sequenced in a study of T-cell memory formation after mild COVID-19. TCRdb fed the 5' RACE reads into MiXCR, producing one record per CDR3 protein. The table records 95,000 to 120,000 distinct CDR3 sequences, about a fifth of them present only once. What was sequenced was PBMCs or a T cell subset sorted from them (not recorded which). Receptors originate from a man in his late teens or twenties who had mild COVID-19 (a few samples of this study predate the infection). Cell type and time point are not known.

The chain joins TRBV7-9 to TRBJ2-5; 8 nucleotides align to TRBD1. Germline CDR1 and CDR2: SEHNR and FQNEAQ (reference sequence). This CDR3 contains 15 residues. Losses at the gene ends were 5 bases for V and 5 bases for J; bases not matched to a gene: 10. CDR3 DNA sequence: TGTGCCAGCAGCCCCCCGGACAGGGAGGCGGAGACCCAGTACTTC. It codes for CASSPPDREAETQYF.

Only a few counts were recorded for this clonotype. The V and J genes are TRBV7-9 and TRBJ2-5; D gene ambiguous. Germline V CDR1 and CDR2: SEHNR, FQNEAQ (reference sequence). V was shortened by 5 bases and J by 0 bases, with 13 bases between the two germline ends. The CDR3 is made up of 15 amino acids. DNA of the CDR3: TGTGCCAGCAGCCCACCCGACTCGTACCAAGAGACCCAGTACTTC. Protein sequence: CASSPPDSYQETQYF.

The chain joins TRBV14 to TRBJ2-4, with D maybe TRBD2 (6 bases). This CDR3 comprises 14 residues. V lost 9 bases and J lost 1, with 13 bases in between. Germline loops: CDR1 SGHDN, CDR2 FVKESK. This CDR3 reads CARGTRGAKNIQYF. In nucleotides, the CDR3 is TGTGCCAGGGGGACTCGCGGGGCCAAAAACATTCAGTACTTC. Supplemented by reference TRBV14 and TRBJ2-4, the full variable domain reads EAGVTQFPSHSVIEKGQTVTLRCDPISGHDNLYWYRRVMGKEIKFLLHFVKESKQDESGMPNNRFLAERTGGTYSTLKVQPAELEDSGVYFCARGTRGAKNIQYFGAGTRLSVL.

J is TRBJ1-6 and V is TRBV19; D uncertain. The CDR3 runs to 15 residues. V gave up 4 bases and J gave up 3 bases, with 10 bases separating them. Germline V gene data show CDR1 as LNHDA and CDR2 as SQIVND (reference sequence). CDR3 sequence reads: CASSTRGHYNSPLHF. CDR3 bases: TGTGCCAGTAGTACCCGAGGTCACTATAATTCACCCCTCCACTTT.

The rearrangement joins TRBV4-3 to TRBJ2-1; 8 bases are a match to TRBD1. This CDR3 contains 14 residues. The V segment lost 3 bases and the J segment 7 bases; nucleotides outside the gene matches: 5. The germline V gene has CDR1 LGHNA and CDR2 YSLEER. As DNA, the CDR3 is TGCGCCAGCAGCCATGGACAGGGTTCTAATGAGCAGTTCTTC. This encodes CASSHGQGSNEQFF.

The J gene is TRBJ2-5, the V gene TRBV3-1; 8 positions match TRBD2. From germline, CDR1 is LGHDT and CDR2 YNNKEL (reference sequence). The CDR3 runs to 14 residues. The V and J ends lost 4 bases and 3 bases, in that order; junction bases with no gene match: 4. The CDR3 DNA reads TGTGCCAGCAGCCCCCAGACTAGCGAAGAGACCCAGTACTTC. It codes for CASSPQTSEETQYF.

The V and J genes are TRBV19 and TRBJ2-7, with 9 nucleotides matching TRBD1. V trimming: 0 bases; J trimming: 3 bases; junction bases outside the gene matches: 3. Looked up from germline, CDR1 is LNHDA and CDR2 is SQIVND (reference sequence). CDR3 length equals 15 residues. The CDR3 nucleotides read TGTGCCAGTAGTATAGATCCGGGACAGGGCTACGAGCAGTACTTC. This codes for CASSIDPGQGYEQYF.

This chain uses TRBV7-2 with TRBJ2-5; TRBD1 might be the D (6 bases). Germline CDR1 is SGHTA and CDR2 is FQGNSA. Trimming removed 5 bases at V and 1 base at J, with 14 bases between. The CDR3 loop spans 15 amino acids. CDR3 protein: CASSTTYRAQETQYF. CDR3 nucleotide sequence: TGTGCCAGCAGCACGACCTACAGGGCCCAAGAGACCCAGTACTTC.

The gene calls are TRBV4-2 and TRBJ1-5, with 9 bases lining up with TRBD1. Germline V gene sequence: CDR1 LGHNA, CDR2 YNFKEQ. This CDR3 spans 16 amino acids. V trimming: 1 base; J trimming: 7 bases; junction bases outside the gene matches: 8. The CDR3 reads CASSQATGQGTQPQHF. In DNA form, the CDR3 reads TGTGCCAGCAGCCAAGCAACGGGACAGGGAACCCAGCCCCAGCATTTT.

This clonotype was detected a few times. The chain is built from TRBV7-2 and TRBJ2-1; possibly TRBD2 for D (5 bases). The V gene lost 1 base and the J gene lost 0 bases, with 10 bases spanning the gap. The CDR3 sequence is 16 residues long. Germline CDR1 reads SGHTA; CDR2 reads FQGNSA. DNA of the CDR3: TGTGCCAGCAGCTTAGTCCCGGGGAGCTCCTACAATGAGCAGTTCTTC. Its translation: CASSLVPGSSYNEQFF.

The gene calls are TRBV5-1 and TRBJ2-1; unclear D gene. Germline assignment: CDR1 SGHRS and CDR2 YFSETQ. This CDR3 is 11 amino acids long. V lost 7 bases and J 6 bases, leaving 8 bases between the germline ends. Here the CDR3 reads CASRLFNEQFF. The CDR3 nucleotides read TGCGCCAGCCGACTCTTCAATGAGCAGTTCTTC.

The chain carries TRBV20-1 and TRBJ1-6, with D possibly matching TRBD1 (6 bases). The CDR3 contains 14 residues. The V end was cut by 6 bases, the J end by 8 bases, with 17 bases between. Looked up from germline, CDR1 is DFQATT and CDR2 is SNEGSKA (reference sequence). CDR3 coding DNA: TGCAGTGCCACCAGGGGACCTACCTATTCACCCCTCCACTTT. This sequence encodes CSATRGPTYSPLHF.

The chain has TRBV4-2 and TRBJ2-1, with TRBD2 matching over 8 bases. V was clipped by 5 bases and J by 0 bases; unmatched bases: 3. Looked up from germline, CDR1 is LGHNA and CDR2 is YNFKEQ. The CDR3 totals 15 residues. The CDR3 spells CASSISGSSYNEQFF. For the CDR3, the DNA is TGTGCCAGCAGCATAAGCGGGAGCTCCTACAATGAGCAGTTCTTC.

The rearrangement links TRBV20-1 to TRBJ2-5; 8 bases line up with TRBD1. The CDR3 runs 14 residues. Germline V lookup: CDR1 DFQATT, CDR2 SNEGSKA (reference sequence). The V and J ends lost 1 base and 4 bases, in that order; junction bases with no gene match: 5. DNA for the CDR3: TGCAGTGCTAGAGCCAGGGGGCTCGCAGAGACCCAGTACTTC. The encoded protein is CSARARGLAETQYF.

This clonotype occurred a few times. V is TRBV5-1 and J is TRBJ2-3; a possible D gene is TRBD2 (6 bases). Trimming pared 6 bases from V and 1 base from J, leaving 15 bases between. This CDR3 is 15 amino acids long. Germline V CDR1 and CDR2: SGHRS, YFSETQ. The CDR3 sequence is CASNLGGLGTDTQYF. The DNA for the CDR3 is TGCGCCAGCAATTTGGGGGGTTTGGGCACAGATACGCAGTATTTT. The entire variable domain, with the rest obtained from reference TRBV5-1 and TRBJ2-3, is as follows: KAGVTQTPRYLIKTRGQQVTLSCSPISGHRSVSWYQQTPGQGLQFLFEYFSETQRNKGNFPGRFSGRQFSNSRSEMNVSTLELGDSALYLCASNLGGLGTDTQYFGPGTRLTVL.

This clonotype was seen only a few times. J is TRBJ2-7 and V is TRBV5-1; 14 bases fit TRBD2. The germline V gene has CDR1 SGHRS and CDR2 YFSETQ. The CDR3 extends over 17 amino acids. V dropped 6 bases and J dropped 0; count of bases not matched to a gene: 8. The CDR3 DNA is TGCGCCAGCATCTCGGGACTAGCGGGGGAACTCTCCTACGAGCAGTACTTC. It encodes CASISGLAGELSYEQYF.

This clonotype was picked up a small number of times. V usage is TRBV29-1 and J usage is TRBJ1-4; tentatively, D is TRBD1 (5 bases). V gave up 0 bases and J gave up 0 bases, with 20 bases separating them. Germline V lookup: CDR1 SQVTM, CDR2 ANQGSEA. The CDR3 runs 19 residues. The CDR3 loop reads CSVEDIRDPGRATNEKLFF. In DNA, the CDR3 is TGCAGCGTTGAAGATATTCGGGACCCCGGGAGAGCAACTAATGAAAAACTGTTTTTT.

This sequence joins TRBV4-1 and TRBJ1-1, with D tentatively TRBD1 (6 bases). Trimming took 3 bases from V and 2 from J, leaving 10 bases between them. The CDR3 consists of 14 residues. Looked up from germline, CDR1 is MGHRA and CDR2 is YSYEKL. The CDR3 nucleotides read TGCGCCAGCAGCCAGCGGACAGCCAACACTGAAGCTTTCTTT. Its translation is CASSQRTANTEAFF.

A single count supports this clonotype. V is TRBV29-1 and J is TRBJ1-2; TRBD1 matches at 8 bases. The CDR3 has 13 residues. V was pared by 7 bases and J by 0 bases, with 4 bases of the junction left unmatched. Germline V gene sequence: CDR1 SQVTM, CDR2 ANQGSEA. This CDR3 reads CSAQQGANYGYTF. DNA for the CDR3: TGCAGCGCCCAACAGGGGGCTAACTATGGCTACACCTTC.

This chain connects TRBV12-5 to TRBJ2-1, with TRBD1 identical over 7 bases. Germline CDR1 LGHNT, CDR2 FRNRAP. With 3 bases clipped from V and 8 bases from J, the junction kept 4 bases outside the gene matches. This CDR3 has 13 amino acids. CDR3 DNA: TGTGCTAGTGGTTTCTGGACAGGTCATGAGCAGTTCTTC. Translation: CASGFWTGHEQFF.

The rearrangement links TRBV4-1 to TRBJ1-2; D not resolved. The CDR3 is 15 amino acids. Germline V CDR1 and CDR2: MGHRA, YSYEKL. Trimming left V 1 base short and J 5 bases short, with 14 bases between. CDR3 sequence: CASSQVLQLEYGYTF. The CDR3 DNA is TGCGCCAGCAGCCAAGTGCTCCAGCTTGAGTATGGCTACACCTTC.

This clonotype appeared a few times. The chain employs TRBV7-2 and TRBJ2-3; D is uncertain. V was cut by 2 bases and J by 0 bases, with 9 bases left in between. Germline lookup yields CDR1 SGHTA and CDR2 FQGNSA. The CDR3 totals 15 residues. CDR3 in amino acids: CASSLRRTSTDTQYF. CDR3 bases: TGTGCCAGCAGCTTACGGAGAACTAGCACAGATACGCAGTATTTT.

This clonotype was counted a few times. The V gene is TRBV6-2 or TRBV6-3, the J gene TRBJ2-5; tentatively, D is TRBD2 (6 bases). The CDR3 runs to 13 residues. V was shortened by 7 bases and J by 3 bases, with 12 bases between the two germline ends. CDR1 is MNHEY, CDR2 SVGEGT, per germline. In nucleotides, the CDR3 is TGTGCCAGCATCCCCGGCGGGGAAGAGACCCAGTACTTC. Its protein is CASIPGGEETQYF.

The gene calls are TRBV4-1 and TRBJ1-2; D is undetermined. Germline loops: CDR1 MGHRA, CDR2 YSYEKL. V was cut by 4 bases and J by 5 bases, with 14 bases left in between. The CDR3 totals 14 residues. The CDR3 coding sequence is TGCGCCAGCAGCCGTCCCCGGGGTGGGTATGGCTACACCTTC. It yields the protein CASSRPRGGYGYTF.

This chain links TRBV24-1 with TRBJ1-2; the D is unclear. This CDR3 comprises 14 residues. V lost 1 base, J lost 8 bases, and 13 bases lay in between. Germline V lookup: CDR1 KGHDR, CDR2 SFDVKD. The DNA for the CDR3 is TGTGCCACCAGTGATTTAAGCGAGGGAGGCGGCTACACCTTC. It codes for CATSDLSEGGGYTF.

This clonotype showed up just a few times. The J gene is TRBJ2-4, the V gene TRBV7-9; D is uncertain. Germline V gene data show CDR1 as SEHNR and CDR2 as FQNEAQ (reference sequence). The V and J ends lost 1 base and 7 bases respectively, with 8 bases between them. CDR3 size: 13 residues. The CDR3 sequence is CASSLVPFNIQYF. The CDR3 DNA reads as TGTGCCAGCAGCTTAGTCCCCTTTAACATTCAGTACTTC.

This clonotype came up a few times. The J gene is TRBJ2-5, the V gene TRBV2; 7 bases align to TRBD1. This CDR3 region has 16 residues. Germline CDR1 SNHLY, CDR2 FYNNEI. With 6 bases clipped from V and 1 base from J, the junction kept 11 bases outside the gene matches. CDR3 DNA: TGTGCCAGCAGGAAAGACAGGGAAGGGGCCCAAGAGACCCAGTACTTC. This encodes CASRKDREGAQETQYF.

This clonotype has at least ten counts. The chain joins TRBV7-9 to TRBJ2-7, with TRBD2 matching 8 bases. Germline-derived CDR1 and CDR2 are SEHNR and FQNEAQ (reference sequence). CDR3 size: 15 residues. V shed 5 bases, J shed 2 bases, and the junction held 8 bases outside the gene matches. CDR3 protein: CASSPTGGAAYEQYF. The CDR3 DNA reads TGTGCCAGCAGCCCTACCGGGGGGGCCGCCTACGAGCAGTACTTC.

V usage is TRBV7-2 and J usage is TRBJ2-1; possibly TRBD1 for D (5 bases). Trimming left V 5 bases short and J 3 bases short, with 8 bases between. Germline-derived CDR1 and CDR2 are SGHTA and FQGNSA. The CDR3 sequence is 13 residues long. In DNA, the CDR3 is TGTGCCAGCAGCATCAGGGTCTACAATGAGCAGTTCTTC. Residues: CASSIRVYNEQFF.

The rearrangement uses TRBV20-1 and TRBJ2-2; D not resolved. The CDR3 is 13 residues long. Germline V gene sequence: CDR1 DFQATT, CDR2 SNEGSKA (reference sequence). Trimming took 6 bases from V and 1 from J, leaving 9 bases between them. DNA for the CDR3: TGCAGTGCCCACACCGAGAACACCGGGGAGCTGTTTTTT. Its translation: CSAHTENTGELFF.

The rearrangement links TRBV4-2 to TRBJ1-2; the match to TRBD1 covers 12 bases. CDR3 size: 15 residues. The V and J ends lost 6 bases and 5 bases, in that order; junction bases with no gene match: 7. From germline, CDR1 is LGHNA and CDR2 YNFKEQ. CDR3 protein: CASRVGTGGVYGYTF. DNA for the CDR3: TGTGCCAGCAGGGTGGGGACAGGGGGCGTGTATGGCTACACCTTC.